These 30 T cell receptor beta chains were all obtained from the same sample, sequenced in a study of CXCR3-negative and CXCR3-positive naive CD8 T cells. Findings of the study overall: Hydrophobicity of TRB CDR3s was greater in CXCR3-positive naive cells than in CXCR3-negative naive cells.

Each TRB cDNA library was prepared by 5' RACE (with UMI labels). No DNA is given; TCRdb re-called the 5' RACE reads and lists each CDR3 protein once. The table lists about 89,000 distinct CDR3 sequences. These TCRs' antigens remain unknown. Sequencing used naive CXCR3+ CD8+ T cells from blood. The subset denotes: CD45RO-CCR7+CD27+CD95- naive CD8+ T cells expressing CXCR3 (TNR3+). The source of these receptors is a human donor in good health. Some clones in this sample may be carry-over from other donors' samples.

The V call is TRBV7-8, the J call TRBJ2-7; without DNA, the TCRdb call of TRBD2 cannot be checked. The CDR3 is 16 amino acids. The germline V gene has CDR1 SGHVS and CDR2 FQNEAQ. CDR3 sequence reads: CASSSGERGSSYEQYF.

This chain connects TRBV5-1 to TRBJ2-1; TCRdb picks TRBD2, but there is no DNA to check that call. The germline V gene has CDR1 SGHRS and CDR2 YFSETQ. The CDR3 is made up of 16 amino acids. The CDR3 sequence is CASSSELAGAPREQFF.

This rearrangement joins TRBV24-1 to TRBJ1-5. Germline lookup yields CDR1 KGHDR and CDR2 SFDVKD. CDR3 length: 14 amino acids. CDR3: CATSDLHSNQPQHF.

The CDR3 sequence is CASSPLGYTGELFF. This sequence joins TRBV12-3 or TRBV12-4 and TRBJ2-2. The CDR3 has 14 residues.

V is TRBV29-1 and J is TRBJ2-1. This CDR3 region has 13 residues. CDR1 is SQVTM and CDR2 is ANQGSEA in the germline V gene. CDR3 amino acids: CSVEVSLGNEQFF.

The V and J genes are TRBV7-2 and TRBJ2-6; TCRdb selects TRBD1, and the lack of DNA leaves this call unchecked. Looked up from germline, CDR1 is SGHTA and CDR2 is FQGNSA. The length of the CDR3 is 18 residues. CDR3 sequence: CASSLGQAVATGANVLTF.

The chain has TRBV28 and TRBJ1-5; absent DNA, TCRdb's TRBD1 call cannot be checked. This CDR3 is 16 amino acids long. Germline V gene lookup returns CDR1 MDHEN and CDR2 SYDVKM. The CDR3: CASSPHGTGSNQPQHF.

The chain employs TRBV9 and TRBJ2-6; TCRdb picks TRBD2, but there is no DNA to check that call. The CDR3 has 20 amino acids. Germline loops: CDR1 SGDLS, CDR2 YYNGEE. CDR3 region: CASSEPRGGAVLSGANVLTF.

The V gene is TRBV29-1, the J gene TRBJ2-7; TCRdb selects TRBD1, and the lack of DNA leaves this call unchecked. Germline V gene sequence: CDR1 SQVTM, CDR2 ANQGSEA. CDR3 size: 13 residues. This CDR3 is CSVLPPSSYEQYF.

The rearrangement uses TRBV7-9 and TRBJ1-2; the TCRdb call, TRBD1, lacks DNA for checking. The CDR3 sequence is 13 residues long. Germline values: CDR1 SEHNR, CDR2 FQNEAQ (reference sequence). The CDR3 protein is CASSPDSQVGYTF.

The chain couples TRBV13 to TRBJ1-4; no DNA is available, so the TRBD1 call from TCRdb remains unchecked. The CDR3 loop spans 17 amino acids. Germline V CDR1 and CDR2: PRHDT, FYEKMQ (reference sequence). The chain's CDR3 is CASSLGQGFGEDEKLFF.

CDR3 sequence: CSVWWDGDYEQYF. This rearrangement joins TRBV29-1 to TRBJ2-7; no DNA is available, so the TRBD1 call from TCRdb remains unchecked. The length of the CDR3 is 13 residues. The V gene's germline CDR1 is SQVTM and CDR2 ANQGSEA.

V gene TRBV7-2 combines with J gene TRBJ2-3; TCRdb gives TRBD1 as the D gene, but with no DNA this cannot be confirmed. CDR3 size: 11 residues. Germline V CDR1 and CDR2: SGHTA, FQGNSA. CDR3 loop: CASSFGDILFF. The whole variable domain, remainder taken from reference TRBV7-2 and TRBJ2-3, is GAGVSQSPSNKVTEKGKDVELRCDPISGHTALYWYRQSLGQGLEFLIYFQGNSAPDKSGLPSDRFSAERTGGSVSTLTIQRTQQEDSAVYLCASSFGDILFFGPGTRLTVL.

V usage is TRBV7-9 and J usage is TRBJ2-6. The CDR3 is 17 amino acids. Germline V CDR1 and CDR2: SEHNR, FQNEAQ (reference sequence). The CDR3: CASSVFDSSSGANVLTF.

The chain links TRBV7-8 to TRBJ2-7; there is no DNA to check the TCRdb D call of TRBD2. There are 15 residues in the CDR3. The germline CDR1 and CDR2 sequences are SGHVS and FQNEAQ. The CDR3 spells CASVLGSGAPYEQYF. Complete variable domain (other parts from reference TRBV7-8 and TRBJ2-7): GAGVSQSPRYKVAKRGQDVALRCDPISGHVSLFWYQQALGQGPEFLTYFQNEAQLDKSGLPSDRFFAERPEGSVSTLKIQRTQQEDSAVYLCASVLGSGAPYEQYFGPGTRLTVT.

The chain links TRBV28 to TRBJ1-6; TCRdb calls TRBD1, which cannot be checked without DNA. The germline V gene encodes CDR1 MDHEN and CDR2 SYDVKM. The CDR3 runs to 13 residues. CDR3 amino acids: CASIGALSSPLHF.

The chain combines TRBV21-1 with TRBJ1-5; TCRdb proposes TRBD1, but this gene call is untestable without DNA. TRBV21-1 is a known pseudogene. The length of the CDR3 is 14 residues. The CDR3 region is CASLGQSSNQPQHF.

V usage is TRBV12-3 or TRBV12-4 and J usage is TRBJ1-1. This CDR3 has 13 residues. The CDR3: CASSFAAVFEAFF.

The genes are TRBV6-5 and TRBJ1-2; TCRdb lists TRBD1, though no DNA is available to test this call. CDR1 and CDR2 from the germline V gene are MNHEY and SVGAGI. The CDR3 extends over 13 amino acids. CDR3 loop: CASSAAGRYGYTF.

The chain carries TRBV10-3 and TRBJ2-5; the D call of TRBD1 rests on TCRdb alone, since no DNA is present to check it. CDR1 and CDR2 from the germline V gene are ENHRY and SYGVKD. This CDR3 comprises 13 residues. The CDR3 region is CAISNGGRETQYF.

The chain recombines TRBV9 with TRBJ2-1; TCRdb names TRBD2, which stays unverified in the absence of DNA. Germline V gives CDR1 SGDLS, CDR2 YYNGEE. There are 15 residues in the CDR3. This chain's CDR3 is CASSASGPLYNEQFF.

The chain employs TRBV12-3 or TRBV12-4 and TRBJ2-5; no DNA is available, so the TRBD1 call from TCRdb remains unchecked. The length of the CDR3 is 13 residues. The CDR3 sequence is CASSFPHQETQYF.

CDR3 residues: CASTTAAQETQYF. This chain joins TRBV28 and TRBJ2-5. The CDR3 spans 13 residues. Per the germline V gene, CDR1 is MDHEN and CDR2 is SYDVKM. The whole variable domain, remainder taken from reference TRBV28 and TRBJ2-5, is DVKVTQSSRYLVKRTGEKVFLECVQDMDHENMFWYRQDPGLGLRLIYFSYDVKMKEKGDIPEGYSVSREKKERFSLILESASTNQTSMYLCASTTAAQETQYFGPGTRLLVL.

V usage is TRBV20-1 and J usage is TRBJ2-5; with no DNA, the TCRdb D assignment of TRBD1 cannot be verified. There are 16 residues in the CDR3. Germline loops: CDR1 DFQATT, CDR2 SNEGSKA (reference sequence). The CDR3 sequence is CSAMKQGRRRKETQYF.

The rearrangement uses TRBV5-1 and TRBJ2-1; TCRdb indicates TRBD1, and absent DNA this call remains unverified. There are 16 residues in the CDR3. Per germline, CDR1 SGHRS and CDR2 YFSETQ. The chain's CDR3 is CASRITEGEHYNEQFF.

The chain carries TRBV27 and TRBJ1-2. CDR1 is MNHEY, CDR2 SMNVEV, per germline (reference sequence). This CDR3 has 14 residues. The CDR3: CASSLKGSNYGYTF.

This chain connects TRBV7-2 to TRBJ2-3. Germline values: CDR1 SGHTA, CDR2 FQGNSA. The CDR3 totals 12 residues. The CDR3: CASSPTSDTQYF.

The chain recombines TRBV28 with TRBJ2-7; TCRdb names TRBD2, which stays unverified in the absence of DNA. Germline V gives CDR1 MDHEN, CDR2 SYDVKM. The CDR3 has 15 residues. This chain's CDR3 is CASGLGLRGDYEQYF. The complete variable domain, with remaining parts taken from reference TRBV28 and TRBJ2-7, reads DVKVTQSSRYLVKRTGEKVFLECVQDMDHENMFWYRQDPGLGLRLIYFSYDVKMKEKGDIPEGYSVSREKKERFSLILESASTNQTSMYLCASGLGLRGDYEQYFGPGTRLTVT.

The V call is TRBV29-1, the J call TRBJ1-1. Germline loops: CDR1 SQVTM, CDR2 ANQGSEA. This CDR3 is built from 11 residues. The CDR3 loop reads CSVVREAEAFF.

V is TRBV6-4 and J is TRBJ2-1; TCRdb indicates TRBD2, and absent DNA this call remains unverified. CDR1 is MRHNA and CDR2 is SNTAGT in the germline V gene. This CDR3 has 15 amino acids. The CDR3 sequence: CASSETSGGADEQFF.